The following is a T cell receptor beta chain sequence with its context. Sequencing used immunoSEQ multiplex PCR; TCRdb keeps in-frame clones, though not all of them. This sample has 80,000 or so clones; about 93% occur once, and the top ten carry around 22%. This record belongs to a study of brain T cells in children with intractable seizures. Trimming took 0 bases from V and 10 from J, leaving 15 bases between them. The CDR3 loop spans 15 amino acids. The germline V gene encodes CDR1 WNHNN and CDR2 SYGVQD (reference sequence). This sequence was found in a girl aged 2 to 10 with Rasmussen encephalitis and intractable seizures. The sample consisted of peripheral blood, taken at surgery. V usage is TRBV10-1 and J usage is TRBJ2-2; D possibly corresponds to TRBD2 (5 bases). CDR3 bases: TGCGCCAGCAGTGAGTCTTCTGTGCTAGCTGAGGAGCTGTTTTTT. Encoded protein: CASSESSVLAEELFF.